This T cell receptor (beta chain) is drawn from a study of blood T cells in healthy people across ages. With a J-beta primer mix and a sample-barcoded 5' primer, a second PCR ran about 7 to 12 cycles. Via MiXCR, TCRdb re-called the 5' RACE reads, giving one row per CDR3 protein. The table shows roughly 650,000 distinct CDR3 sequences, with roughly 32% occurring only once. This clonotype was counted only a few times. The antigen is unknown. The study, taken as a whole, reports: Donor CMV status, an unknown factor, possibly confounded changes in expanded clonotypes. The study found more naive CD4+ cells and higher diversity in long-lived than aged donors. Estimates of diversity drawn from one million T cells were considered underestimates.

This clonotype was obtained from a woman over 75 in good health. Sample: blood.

The CDR3 DNA sequence: TGTGCCAGCAGGCCCCTTACCGGGGAGAACACTGAAGCTTTCTTT. Protein sequence: CASRPLTGENTEAFF. The chain is built from TRBV12-3 or TRBV12-4 and TRBJ1-1; no clear D. Trimming cost V 6 bases and J 1 base, with 15 bases left between them. The CDR3 sequence is 15 residues long.